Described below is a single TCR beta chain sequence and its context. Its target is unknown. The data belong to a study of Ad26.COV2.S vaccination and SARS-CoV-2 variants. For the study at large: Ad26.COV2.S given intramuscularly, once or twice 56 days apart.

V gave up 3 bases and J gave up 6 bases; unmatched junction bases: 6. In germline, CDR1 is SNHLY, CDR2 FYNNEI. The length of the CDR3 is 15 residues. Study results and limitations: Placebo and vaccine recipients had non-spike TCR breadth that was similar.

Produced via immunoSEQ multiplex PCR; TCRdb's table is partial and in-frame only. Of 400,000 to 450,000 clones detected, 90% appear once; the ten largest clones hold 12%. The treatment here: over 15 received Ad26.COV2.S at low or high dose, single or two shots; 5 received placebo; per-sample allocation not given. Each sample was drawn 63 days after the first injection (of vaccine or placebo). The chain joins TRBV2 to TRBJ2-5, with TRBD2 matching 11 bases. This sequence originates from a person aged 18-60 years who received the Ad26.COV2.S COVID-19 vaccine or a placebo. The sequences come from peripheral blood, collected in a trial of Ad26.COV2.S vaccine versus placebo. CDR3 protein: CASSETSGVGKTQYF. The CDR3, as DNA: TGTGCCAGCAGTGAGACTAGCGGGGTCGGAAAGACCCAGTACTTC.